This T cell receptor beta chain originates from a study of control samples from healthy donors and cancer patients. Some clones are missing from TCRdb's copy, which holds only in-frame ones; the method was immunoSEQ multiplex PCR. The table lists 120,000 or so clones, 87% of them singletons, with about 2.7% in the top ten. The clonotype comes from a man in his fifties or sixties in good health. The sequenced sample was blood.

This chain's CDR3 is CASSPRVLPSSYEQYF. The DNA of the CDR3 is TGCGCCAGCAGCCCCCGGGTATTACCTAGTTCTTACGAGCAGTACTTC. This chain links TRBV4-1 with TRBJ2-7; D gene uncertain. In germline, CDR1 is MGHRA, CDR2 YSYEKL. This CDR3 spans 16 amino acids. The V end was cut by 4 bases, the J end by 4 bases, with 20 bases between.